The clone carrying this TCR beta chain was seen just once. Its target is unknown. PCR amplification relied on 60 Vbeta primers (plus 13 Jbeta primers). Data came from immunoSEQ multiplex PCR; TCRdb stores just in-frame clones and leaves some out. The sample has about 130,000 clones; roughly three quarters are singletons. This sample stems from a study of cytomegalovirus exposure and HLA in healthy donors. Study-level points and caveats: Association of approximately 16,000 TCR beta sequences with HLA alleles was found at 0.05 false discovery rate in a later analysis. Among TCR beta chains, those listed as cytomegalovirus-associated numbered around 180. Presence/absence analyses took donor sequencing depth as roughly uniform. Upon later analysis, HLA-associated TCR beta chains proved more clonally expanded than other, equally common chains.

Germline V gene data show CDR1 as SGHRS and CDR2 as YFSETQ. The CDR3 has 15 residues. J lost 8 bases, V lost 5 bases, and 4 bases had no gene match. Sample: PBMCs. The chain carries TRBV5-1 and TRBJ2-1, with TRBD2 matching 16 bases. The TCR comes from a woman younger than 30 in good health and CMV-seronegative. As DNA, the CDR3 is TGCGCCAGCAGAGAGGGACTAGCGGGAGGGTATGAGCAGTTCTTC. It is translated as CASREGLAGGYEQFF.